This is a list of T cell receptor beta chains from one sample in a study of control samples from healthy donors and cancer patients. The protocol was immunoSEQ multiplex PCR, while the TCRdb copy is restricted to in-frame clones and leaves out a portion. The sample has approximately 150,000 clones, 85% to 95% seen once. Specimen: blood. The receptors here all came from a man aged 40-49 years in good health. The CDR3 runs from the conserved cysteine through the conserved F or W. A D gene is named only where the DNA matches it firmly. Some rows mark clone size as missing; the rest say once, few, many or name a class of expanded clone.

CDR3nt,CDR3aa,j_gene,abundance,v_gene,d_gene
TGTGCCAGCAGCTTGGGCTTTTACGAGCAGTACTTC,CASSLGFYEQYF,TRBJ2-7,NA,TRBV5-6,NA
TGTGCCAGCAGCTTAACCGGGACTAGCTCTGGGGCCAACGTCCTGACTTTC,CASSLTGTSSGANVLTF,TRBJ2-6,NA,TRBV7-2,TRBD2
TGTGCCAGCTCAGCGACAGGGTGGATAGGTCAGCCCCAGCATTTT,CASSATGWIGQPQHF,TRBJ1-5,NA,TRBV18,TRBD1
TGTGCCAGCAGCCAAGGATCGGACAGAAACTATGGCTACACCTTC,CASSQGSDRNYGYTF,TRBJ1-2,NA,TRBV14,NA
TGCGCCAGCATCCCAGGGTTTGTCTACGAGCAGTACTTC,CASIPGFVYEQYF,TRBJ2-7,NA,TRBV23-1,NA
TGTGCCAGCAGGGGGATTCGGACAGGGGCAATCATCGAGCAGTACTTC,CASRGIRTGAIIEQYF,TRBJ2-7,NA,TRBV27,TRBD1
TGTGCCAGCAGCGCGACAGGGGCGGGTCAGCCCCAGCATTTT,CASSATGAGQPQHF,TRBJ1-5,once,TRBV9,TRBD1
TGTGCCAGTGCCGGGACGGGGGCCACTGAAGCTTTCTTT,CASAGTGATEAFF,TRBJ1-1,NA,TRBV7-9,NA
TGTGCCAGCAGCCCGATGGGGCTGGGTGCGGCTTACAATGAGCAGTTCTTC,CASSPMGLGAAYNEQFF,TRBJ2-1,once,TRBV7-9,NA
TGTGCCAGCAGCCGAACAGGGGTACGCACTGAAGCTTTCTTT,CASSRTGVRTEAFF,TRBJ1-1,NA,TRBV28,TRBD1
TGTGCCACCAGTGACCCAAGGACAGGGAAGACCACAGATACGCAGTATTTT,CATSDPRTGKTTDTQYF,TRBJ2-3,NA,TRBV24-1,TRBD1
TGCGCCAGCAGCCCCGGGACAGGAGGTGGAAACACCATATATTTT,CASSPGTGGGNTIYF,TRBJ1-3,NA,TRBV5-1,TRBD1
TGCGCCAGCAGCCCATGGGACAGGTTGGAGCCCCAGCATTTT,CASSPWDRLEPQHF,TRBJ1-5,NA,TRBV5-1,TRBD1
TGTGCCAGCAGCTTGTTGACTAGCGGGAGCACAGATACGCAATATTTT,CASSLLTSGSTDTQYF,TRBJ2-3,once,TRBV11-2,TRBD2
TGCGCCAGCAGAGACAGGAGTGAAGCTTTCTTT,CASRDRSEAFF,TRBJ1-1,NA,TRBV10-2,NA
TGCGCCAGCAGCCAAGAGGCAGGCGCCGGGGAGCTGTTTTTT,CASSQEAGAGELFF,TRBJ2-2,NA,TRBV4-3,NA
TGCAGCGTTGGGCCGACAGGACTAGGCTATGGCTACACCTTC,CSVGPTGLGYGYTF,TRBJ1-2,NA,TRBV29-1,NA
TGTGCCAGCAGCGGACAGGGGTTCGGCTATGGCTACACCTTC,CASSGQGFGYGYTF,TRBJ1-2,once,TRBV5-6,TRBD1
TGTGCCAGCAGTTTAAATGCTAACTATGGCTACACCTTC,CASSLNANYGYTF,TRBJ1-2,NA,TRBV27,NA
TGTGCCACCAGTGATAGGGCTAGCGGGGGGATCGGTGAGCAGTTCTTC,CATSDRASGGIGEQFF,TRBJ2-1,NA,TRBV24-1,TRBD2
TGTGCCAGCTCACCCCGGCCTGGGGATGGCTACACCTTC,CASSPRPGDGYTF,TRBJ1-2,once,TRBV18,NA
TGTGCCAGCAGAGTCTCAGACCGCAGCGATGAGCAGTTCTTC,CASRVSDRSDEQFF,TRBJ2-1,NA,TRBV6-5,NA
TGTGCCAGTAGTTTGGGGTCGGGACAGACTAACACCGGGGAGCTGTTTTTT,CASSLGSGQTNTGELFF,TRBJ2-2,NA,TRBV19,TRBD1
TGTGCCAGCAGCGTCCCAGTTGCAACTAATGAAAAACTGTTTTTT,CASSVPVATNEKLFF,TRBJ1-4,once,TRBV2,NA
TGTGCCAGCAGTTACTCGGTTGGCAGGGGCGGGTCACCCCTCCACTTT,CASSYSVGRGGSPLHF,TRBJ1-6,NA,TRBV6-5,NA
TGCGCCAGCAGCTTAGATCTGGGGGGCACAGATACGCAGTATTTT,CASSLDLGGTDTQYF,TRBJ2-3,NA,TRBV5-1,NA
TGTGCCTGGACAGGGATGAACACTGAAGCTTTCTTT,CAWTGMNTEAFF,TRBJ1-1,few,TRBV30,NA
TGTGCCAGCAGCTTAGGCCACAGCTCCTACGAGCAGTACTTC,CASSLGHSSYEQYF,TRBJ2-7,NA,TRBV7-2,NA
TGTGCCAGCAGCTTCTTAGGACACTCTGCGTCCTACGAGCAGTACTTC,CASSFLGHSASYEQYF,TRBJ2-7,NA,TRBV5-6,NA
TGTGCCAGCAGGATTACCATAGGGGGTGGAACAGGGGAATACGAGCAGTACTTC,CASRITIGGGTGEYEQYF,TRBJ2-7,NA,TRBV28,TRBD1
TGTGCCAGCAGCGTGGGGACAGATCAGCCCCAGCATTTT,CASSVGTDQPQHF,TRBJ1-5,once,TRBV9,TRBD1
TGTGCCAGCAGCGAGACAGGGGCCTACGAGCAGTACTTC,CASSETGAYEQYF,TRBJ2-7,NA,TRBV5-6,TRBD1
TGTGCCAGCAGTTTCCGGACAGGCGACTATGGCTACACCTTC,CASSFRTGDYGYTF,TRBJ1-2,NA,TRBV6-6,TRBD1
TGTGCCAGCAGGCATCAGGATAACACCGGGGAGCTGTTTTTT,CASRHQDNTGELFF,TRBJ2-2,NA,TRBV13,NA
TGTGCCAGCAGTATGACACTCTCGGGACTAGATAAGTACGAGCAGTACTTC,CASSMTLSGLDKYEQYF,TRBJ2-7,NA,TRBV28,TRBD2
TGTGCCAGCAGCTTTGGCGAGACCCAGTACTTC,CASSFGETQYF,TRBJ2-5,NA,TRBV5-6,NA
TGCGCCAGCAGCTTGTTCCGAAGCTCCTACAATGAGCAGTTCTTC,CASSLFRSSYNEQFF,TRBJ2-1,NA,TRBV5-1,NA
TGTGCCAGCAGTAGAGGGGGAGCCAAAAACATTCAGTACTTC,CASSRGGAKNIQYF,TRBJ2-4,NA,TRBV25-1,NA